This TCR beta chain was sequenced during a study of blood T cell repertoires in COVID-19. The CDR3 is 18 residues long. The trim removed 1 base at V and 5 bases at J, leaving 11 bases unmatched. Germline V gives CDR1 SGHAT, CDR2 FQNNGV. Here immunoSEQ multiplex PCR was the method, and the copy in TCRdb shows in-frame clones only, minus some. This table has roughly 120,000 clones, roughly 82% appearing once. This clone was detected once. The source is a woman aged 55-69 years with acute or convalescent COVID-19. The J gene is TRBJ1-4, the V gene TRBV11-2, with 9 bases identical to TRBD1. The sample comprised peripheral blood. The CDR3 reads CASSLAVTGGPTNEKLFF. CDR3 nucleotides: TGTGCCAGCAGCTTAGCGGTCACAGGGGGCCCTACAAATGAAAAACTGTTTTTT.